This entry lists 4 T cell receptor beta chains sequenced from one sample in a study of cytomegalovirus exposure and HLA in healthy donors. The study ran its PCR with 60 Vbeta and 13 Jbeta primers. Sequencing used immunoSEQ multiplex PCR; TCRdb keeps in-frame clones, though not all of them. The listing contains approximately 40,000 clones. The source material was PBMCs. The source is a human donor in good health.

V usage is TRBV5-1 and J usage is TRBJ2-7, with a weak D call TRBD1 (5 bases). This CDR3 comprises 14 residues. V was pared by 0 bases and J by 6 bases, with 13 bases between. Germline values: CDR1 SGHRS, CDR2 YFSETQ. Here the CDR3 reads CASSLGGRSGEQYF. The CDR3 nucleotides are TGCGCCAGCAGCTTGGGGGGCAGGTCGGGCGAGCAGTACTTC.

This chain connects TRBV2 to TRBJ1-2; possibly TRBD1 for D (5 bases). With 3 bases removed from V and 2 bases from J, the gap between germline ends came to 13 bases. Per germline, CDR1 SNHLY and CDR2 FYNNEI. The CDR3 loop spans 15 amino acids. The CDR3 protein is CASSDLGGLNYGYTF. The CDR3 coding sequence is TGTGCCAGCAGTGATCTTGGGGGACTCAACTATGGCTACACCTTC.

The chain links TRBV11-3 to TRBJ2-7; 10 bases match TRBD2. Germline CDR1 SGHNT, CDR2 YENEEA. Trimming took 6 bases from V and 3 from J; bases not matched to a gene: 5. The CDR3 sequence is 14 residues long. DNA of the CDR3: TGTGCCAGCAGTCCAGCGGGGGGGCTCTACGAGCAGTACTTC. The encoded protein is CASSPAGGLYEQYF. Based on the CDR3 plus reference TRBV11-3 and TRBJ2-7, the full variable domain is EAGVVQSPRYKIIEKKQPVAFWCNPISGHNTLYWYLQNLGQGPELLIRYENEEAVDDSQLPKDRFSAERLKGVDSTLKIQPAELGDSAVYLCASSPAGGLYEQYFGPGTRLTVT.

This chain links TRBV2 with TRBJ2-1; D might be TRBD2 (5 bases). The V gene lost 3 bases and the J gene lost 3 bases, with 9 bases spanning the gap. The CDR3 totals 14 residues. In germline, CDR1 is SNHLY, CDR2 FYNNEI. CDR3 protein: CASSEQRDYNEQFF. The CDR3 DNA is TGTGCCAGCAGTGAGCAACGGGACTACAATGAGCAGTTCTTC.